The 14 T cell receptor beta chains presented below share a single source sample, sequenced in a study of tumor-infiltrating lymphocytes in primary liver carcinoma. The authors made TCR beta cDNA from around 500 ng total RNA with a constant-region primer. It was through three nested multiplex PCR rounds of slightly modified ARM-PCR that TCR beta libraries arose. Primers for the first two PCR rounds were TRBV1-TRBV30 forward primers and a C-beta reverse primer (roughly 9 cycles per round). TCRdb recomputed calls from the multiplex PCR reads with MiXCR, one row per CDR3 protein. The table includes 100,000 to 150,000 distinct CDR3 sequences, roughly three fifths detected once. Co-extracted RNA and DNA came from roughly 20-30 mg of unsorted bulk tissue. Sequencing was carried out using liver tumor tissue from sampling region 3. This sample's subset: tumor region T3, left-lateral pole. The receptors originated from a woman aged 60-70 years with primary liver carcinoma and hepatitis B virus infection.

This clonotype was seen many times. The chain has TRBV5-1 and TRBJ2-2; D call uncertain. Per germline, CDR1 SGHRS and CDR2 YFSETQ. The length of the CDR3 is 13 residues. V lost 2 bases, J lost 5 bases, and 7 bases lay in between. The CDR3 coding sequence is TGCGCCAGCAGCTTCCTAACGACCGGGGAGCTGTTTTTT. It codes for CASSFLTTGELFF.

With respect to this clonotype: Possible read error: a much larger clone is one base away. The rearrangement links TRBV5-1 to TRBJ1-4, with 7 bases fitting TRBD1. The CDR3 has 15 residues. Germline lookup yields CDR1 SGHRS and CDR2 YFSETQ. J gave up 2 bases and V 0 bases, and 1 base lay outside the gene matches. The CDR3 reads CASSLDRGTNEKLFF. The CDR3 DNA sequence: TGCGCCAGCAGCTTGGACAGGGGTACTAATGAAAAACTGTTTTTT.

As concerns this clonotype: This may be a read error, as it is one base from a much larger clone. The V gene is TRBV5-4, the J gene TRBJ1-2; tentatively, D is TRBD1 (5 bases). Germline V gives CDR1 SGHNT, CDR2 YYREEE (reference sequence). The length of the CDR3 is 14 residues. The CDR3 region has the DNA TGTGCCAGCAGCTTGGCGCGACAGATCTATGGCCACACCTTC. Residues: CASSLARQIYGHTF.

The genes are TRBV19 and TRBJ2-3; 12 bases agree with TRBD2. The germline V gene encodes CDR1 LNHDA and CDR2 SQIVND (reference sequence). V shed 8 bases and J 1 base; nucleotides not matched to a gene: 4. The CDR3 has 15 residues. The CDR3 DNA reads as TGTGCCAGTGTCCCTAGCGGGAGGGGCACAGATACGCAGTATTTT. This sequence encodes CASVPSGRGTDTQYF.

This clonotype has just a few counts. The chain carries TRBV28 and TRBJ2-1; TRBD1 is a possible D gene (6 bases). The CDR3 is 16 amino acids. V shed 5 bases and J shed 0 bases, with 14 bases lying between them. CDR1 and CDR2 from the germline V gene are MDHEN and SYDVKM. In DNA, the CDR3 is TGTGCCAGCAGTCAAGCAGGGGCACTCTCCTACAATGAGCAGTTCTTC. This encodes CASSQAGALSYNEQFF.

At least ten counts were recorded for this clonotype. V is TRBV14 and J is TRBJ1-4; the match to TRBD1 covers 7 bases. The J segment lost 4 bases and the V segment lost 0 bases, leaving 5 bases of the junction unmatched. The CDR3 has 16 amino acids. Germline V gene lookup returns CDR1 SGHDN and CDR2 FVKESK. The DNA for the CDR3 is TGTGCCAGCAGCCAAGAACGGGGGACAGTTAATGAAAAACTGTTTTTT. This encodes CASSQERGTVNEKLFF.

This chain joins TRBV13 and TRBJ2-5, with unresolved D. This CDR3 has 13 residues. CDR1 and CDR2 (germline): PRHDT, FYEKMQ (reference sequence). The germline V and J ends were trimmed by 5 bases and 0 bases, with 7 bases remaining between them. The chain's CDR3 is CASSVRDQETQYF. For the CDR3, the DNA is TGTGCCAGCAGCGTGCGAGACCAAGAGACCCAGTACTTC.

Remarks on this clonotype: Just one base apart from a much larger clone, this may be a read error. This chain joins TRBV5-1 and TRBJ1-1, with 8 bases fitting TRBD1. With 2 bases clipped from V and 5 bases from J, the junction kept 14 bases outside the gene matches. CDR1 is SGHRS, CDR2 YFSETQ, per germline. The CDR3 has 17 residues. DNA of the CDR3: TGCGCCAGCAGCTTCCGGAAGGGCAGGGGGCAAGGAACTGAAGCTTTCTTT. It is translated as CASSFRKGRGQGTEAFF.

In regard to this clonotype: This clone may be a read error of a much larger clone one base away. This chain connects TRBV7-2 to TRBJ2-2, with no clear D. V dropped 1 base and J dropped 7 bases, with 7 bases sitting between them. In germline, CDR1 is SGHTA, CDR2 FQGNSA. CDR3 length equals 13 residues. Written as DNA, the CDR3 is TGTGCCAGCAGCTTAGAAGTTCGCGGGGAGCTGTTTTTT. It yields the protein CASSLEVRGELFF.

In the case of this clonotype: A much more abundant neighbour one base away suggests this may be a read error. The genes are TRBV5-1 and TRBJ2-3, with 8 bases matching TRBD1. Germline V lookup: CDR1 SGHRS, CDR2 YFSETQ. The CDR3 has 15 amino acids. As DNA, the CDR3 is TGCGCCAGCAGCGGTGGACAGGGACGCACAGAAACGCAGTATTTT. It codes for CASSGGQGRTETQYF.

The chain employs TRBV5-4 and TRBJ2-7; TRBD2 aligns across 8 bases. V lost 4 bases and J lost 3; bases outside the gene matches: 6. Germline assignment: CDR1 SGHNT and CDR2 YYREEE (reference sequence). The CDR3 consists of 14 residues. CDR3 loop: CASSRNSGGYEQYF. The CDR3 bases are TGTGCCAGCAGCCGGAACAGCGGGGGCTACGAGCAGTACTTC.

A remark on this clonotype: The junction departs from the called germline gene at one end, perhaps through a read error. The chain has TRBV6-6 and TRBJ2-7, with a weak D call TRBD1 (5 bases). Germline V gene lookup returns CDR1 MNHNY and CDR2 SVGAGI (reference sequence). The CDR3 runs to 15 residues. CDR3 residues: CASSYSETAFHEQYF. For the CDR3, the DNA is TGTGCTAGCAGTTACTCGGAGACAGCGTTCCACGAGCAGTACTTC.

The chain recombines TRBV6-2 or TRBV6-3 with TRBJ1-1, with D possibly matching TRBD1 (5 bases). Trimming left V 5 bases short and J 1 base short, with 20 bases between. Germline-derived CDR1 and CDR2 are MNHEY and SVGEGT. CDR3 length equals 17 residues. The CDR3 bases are TGTGCCAGCAGTCGGTACGCCCCGGGACTCTGGAACACTGAAGCTTTCTTT. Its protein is CASSRYAPGLWNTEAFF.

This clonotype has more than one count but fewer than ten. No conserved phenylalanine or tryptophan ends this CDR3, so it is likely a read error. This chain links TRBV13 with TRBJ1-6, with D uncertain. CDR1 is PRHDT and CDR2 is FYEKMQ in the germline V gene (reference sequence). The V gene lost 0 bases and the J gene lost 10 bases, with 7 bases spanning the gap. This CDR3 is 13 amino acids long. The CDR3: CASSLGDASPLHS. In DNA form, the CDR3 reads TGTGCCAGCAGCTTAGGGGACGCCTCACCCCTCCACTCT.